This T cell receptor (beta chain) was observed in a study of blood T cell repertoires in COVID-19. Study-wide context: Acute-phase and convalescent COVID-19 samples originated in the United States, Italy and Spain. T cells, B-cell-depleted T cells, or PBMCs provided the cDNA or gDNA that served as material.

This CDR3 spans 14 amino acids. Trimming shortened V by 2 bases and J by 2 bases, and 10 bases separated the two germline ends. CDR1 is ENHRY, CDR2 SYGVKD, per germline. Those enrolled in Seattle joined during active infection and were followed longitudinally afterward. In the authors' workflow: Reference gene primer amplification gave estimated nucleated cell counts. Method: immunoSEQ multiplex PCR; TCRdb's copy keeps in-frame clones and lacks some. That table supplies the V and J calls and clone size; D and trimming were determined from the DNA. The sample yields about 87,000 clones, approximately 85% seen once.

This chain joins TRBV10-3 and TRBJ2-7, with D tentatively TRBD1 (5 bases). What was sequenced was peripheral blood. This clonotype was obtained from a woman of 80 years or more with COVID-19, enrolled during active disease. The CDR3 here is CAISEIGATYEQYF. As DNA, the CDR3 is TGTGCCATCAGTGAGATTGGGGCCACCTACGAGCAGTACTTC.